This entry is about one T cell receptor (beta chain). Trimming took off 5 bases at V and 0 bases at J, with 20 bases between the two ends. Germline CDR1 reads SGHAT; CDR2 reads FQNNGV. The length of the CDR3 is 17 residues. Per the authors' pipeline: Scientists estimated how many nucleated cells there were by amplifying reference gene primers. Sequencing was performed with immunoSEQ multiplex PCR; in TCRdb, only in-frame clones are kept and a portion is missing. V and J calls and clone size follow that table, whereas D and trimming were derived from the DNA. The data contain about 170,000 clones, almost 85% of them singletons. These data originate in a study of blood T cell repertoires in COVID-19. Study-level background: Material from acute and convalescent COVID-19 was sourced from the United States, Italy and Spain. T cells, B-cell-depleted T cells, or PBMCs supplied cDNA or gDNA.

The receptor was isolated from a man between 18 and 29 years old with active or convalescent COVID-19. Material: peripheral blood. The genes are TRBV11-2 and TRBJ2-7, with D possibly being TRBD1 (6 bases). The CDR3 DNA reads TGTGCCAGCAGCCCGAGGTCGAGGACAGCATTCTCCTACGAGCAGTACTTC. Translation gives CASSPRSRTAFSYEQYF.